Sequencing of this TCR beta chain was carried out in a study of T-cell reconstitution after alpha-beta-depleted transplantation in children. Preparation of the TCRbeta library involved a method that used unique molecular identifiers. From the PCR reads, TCRdb called clonotypes with MiXCR, one entry per CDR3 protein. The table lists under 450,000 distinct CDR3 sequences, about an eighth of them singletons. The CDR3 is 14 amino acids. Germline assignment: CDR1 LGHNA and CDR2 YSLEER. Trimming shortened V by 1 base and J by 2 bases, and 8 bases separated the two germline ends. Sequencing used PBMCs, obtained from the stem cell graft. The TCR comes from a human donor who donated a stem cell graft to a child with Fanconi anemia. J is TRBJ2-5 and V is TRBV4-3; D is perhaps TRBD2 (6 bases). The CDR3 DNA sequence: TGCGCCAGCAGCCAAGCCCGGGGGCAAGAGACCCAGTACTTC. It encodes CASSQARGQETQYF.